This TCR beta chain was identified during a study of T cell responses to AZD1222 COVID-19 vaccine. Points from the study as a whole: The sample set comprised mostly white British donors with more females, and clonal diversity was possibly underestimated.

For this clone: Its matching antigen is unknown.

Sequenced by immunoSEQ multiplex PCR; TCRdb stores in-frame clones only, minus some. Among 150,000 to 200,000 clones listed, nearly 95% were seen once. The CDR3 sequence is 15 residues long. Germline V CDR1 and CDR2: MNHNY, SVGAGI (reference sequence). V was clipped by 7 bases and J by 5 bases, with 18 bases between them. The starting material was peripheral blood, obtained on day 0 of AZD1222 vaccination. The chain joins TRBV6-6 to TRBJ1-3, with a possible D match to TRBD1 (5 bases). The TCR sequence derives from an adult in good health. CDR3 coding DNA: TGTGCCAGCACCTTAGACAGCCACTACCGAAACACCATATATTTT. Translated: CASTLDSHYRNTIYF.